This T cell receptor (beta chain) is drawn from a study of blood T cells in healthy people across ages. A few counts support this clonotype. Its matching antigen is unknown. Germline trimming cut 2 bases from V and 8 bases from J; bases unmatched to any gene: 15. The CDR3 runs to 17 residues. Germline CDR1 reads SGHRS; CDR2 reads YFSETQ. Primers used in a second PCR of roughly 6 to 12 cycles were a sample-barcoded 5' primer and a J-beta primer mix. The template-switch adaptor, which had 12 random nucleotides, put a tag on each cDNA molecule. TCRdb called the 5' RACE reads again in MiXCR, with one record for every CDR3 protein. The sample includes some 1.7 million distinct CDR3 sequences, 28% of them seen just once. Study-wide points: As age increased, TCR beta diversity per million T cells fell in a roughly linear fashion.

The receptor was isolated from a woman in her twenties or thirties in good health. Sequencing was done on a sample of blood. The J gene is TRBJ2-1, the V gene TRBV5-1; TRBD2 matches 8 bases. The CDR3 protein is CASSFVSLSGSLDEQFF. In DNA form, the CDR3 reads TGCGCCAGCAGCTTTGTATCACTCAGCGGGAGTTTGGATGAGCAGTTCTTC.